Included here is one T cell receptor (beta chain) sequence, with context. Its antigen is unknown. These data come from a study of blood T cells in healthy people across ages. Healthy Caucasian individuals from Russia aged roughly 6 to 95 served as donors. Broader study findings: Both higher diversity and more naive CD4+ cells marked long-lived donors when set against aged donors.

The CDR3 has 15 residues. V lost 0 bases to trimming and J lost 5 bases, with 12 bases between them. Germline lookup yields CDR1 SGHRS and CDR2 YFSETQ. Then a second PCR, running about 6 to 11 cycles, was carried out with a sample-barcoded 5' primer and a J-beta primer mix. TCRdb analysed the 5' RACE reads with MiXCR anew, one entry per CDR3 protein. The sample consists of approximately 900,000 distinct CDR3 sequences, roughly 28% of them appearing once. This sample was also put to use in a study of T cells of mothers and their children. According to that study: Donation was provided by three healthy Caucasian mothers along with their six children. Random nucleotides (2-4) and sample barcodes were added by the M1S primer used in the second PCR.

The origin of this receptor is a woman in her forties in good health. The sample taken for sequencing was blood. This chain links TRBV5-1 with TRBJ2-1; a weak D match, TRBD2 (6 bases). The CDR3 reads CASSLGLVGNNEQFF. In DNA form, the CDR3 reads TGCGCCAGCAGCTTGGGACTAGTGGGAAACAATGAGCAGTTCTTC.